This T cell receptor (beta chain) was sequenced during a study of T cell repertoires in cytomegalovirus infection. The CDR3 consists of 16 residues. The germline CDR1 and CDR2 sequences are SQVTM and ANQGSEA. J lost 3 bases, V lost 6 bases, and 10 bases had no gene match. In its sample, this clonotype was seen a few times. A single record per CDR3 protein comes from TCRdb applying MiXCR to the reads. The sample carries 200,000 or so distinct CDR3 sequences, 28% recorded once. The source of this sequence is a human donor in good health (CMV status not recorded). Some clones in this sample may be carry-over from other donors' samples. The chain carries TRBV29-1 and TRBJ2-6; 8 bases align to TRBD1. The material sequenced was PBMCs. DNA of the CDR3: TGCAGCGTGCGGGACAGGTGGATGAATGGGGCCAACGTCCTGACTTTC. This encodes CSVRDRWMNGANVLTF. Together with reference TRBV29-1 and TRBJ2-6, the CDR3 gives the full variable domain: SAVISQKPSRDICQRGTSLTIQCQVDSQVTMMFWYRQQPGQSLTLIATANQGSEATYESGFVIDKFPISRPNLTFSTLTVSNMSPEDSSIYLCSVRDRWMNGANVLTFGAGSRLTVL.